This TCR beta chain was profiled in a study of T cells after yellow fever vaccination. Study-level findings and limits: The appearance of a small share of clonotypes in both CD4 and CD8 compartments was observed.

This clonotype was recorded at least ten times. Its antigen is currently unknown. CDR1 is SQVTM and CDR2 is ANQGSEA in the germline V gene. V dropped 6 bases and J dropped 4; count of bases not matched to a gene: 5. This CDR3 contains 14 residues. Generation of TCR cDNA used 5'RACE template switching (which added a universal primer site and UMIs). TCRdb processed the 5' RACE reads anew with MiXCR; each CDR3 protein has one entry. The data contain 140,000 to 150,000 distinct CDR3 sequences, approximately 6.6% of them singletons. The origin of this receptor is a man aged 25-45 years who received the YFV17D yellow fever vaccine. Sequencing used CD4+ T cells sorted from PBMCs, obtained 10 days after the yellow fever booster vaccination. The chain links TRBV29-1 to TRBJ2-1, with 11 bases fitting TRBD1. This CDR3 reads CSVGTGGGYNEQFF. The CDR3 region has the DNA TGCAGCGTAGGGACAGGGGGAGGTTACAATGAGCAGTTCTTC.